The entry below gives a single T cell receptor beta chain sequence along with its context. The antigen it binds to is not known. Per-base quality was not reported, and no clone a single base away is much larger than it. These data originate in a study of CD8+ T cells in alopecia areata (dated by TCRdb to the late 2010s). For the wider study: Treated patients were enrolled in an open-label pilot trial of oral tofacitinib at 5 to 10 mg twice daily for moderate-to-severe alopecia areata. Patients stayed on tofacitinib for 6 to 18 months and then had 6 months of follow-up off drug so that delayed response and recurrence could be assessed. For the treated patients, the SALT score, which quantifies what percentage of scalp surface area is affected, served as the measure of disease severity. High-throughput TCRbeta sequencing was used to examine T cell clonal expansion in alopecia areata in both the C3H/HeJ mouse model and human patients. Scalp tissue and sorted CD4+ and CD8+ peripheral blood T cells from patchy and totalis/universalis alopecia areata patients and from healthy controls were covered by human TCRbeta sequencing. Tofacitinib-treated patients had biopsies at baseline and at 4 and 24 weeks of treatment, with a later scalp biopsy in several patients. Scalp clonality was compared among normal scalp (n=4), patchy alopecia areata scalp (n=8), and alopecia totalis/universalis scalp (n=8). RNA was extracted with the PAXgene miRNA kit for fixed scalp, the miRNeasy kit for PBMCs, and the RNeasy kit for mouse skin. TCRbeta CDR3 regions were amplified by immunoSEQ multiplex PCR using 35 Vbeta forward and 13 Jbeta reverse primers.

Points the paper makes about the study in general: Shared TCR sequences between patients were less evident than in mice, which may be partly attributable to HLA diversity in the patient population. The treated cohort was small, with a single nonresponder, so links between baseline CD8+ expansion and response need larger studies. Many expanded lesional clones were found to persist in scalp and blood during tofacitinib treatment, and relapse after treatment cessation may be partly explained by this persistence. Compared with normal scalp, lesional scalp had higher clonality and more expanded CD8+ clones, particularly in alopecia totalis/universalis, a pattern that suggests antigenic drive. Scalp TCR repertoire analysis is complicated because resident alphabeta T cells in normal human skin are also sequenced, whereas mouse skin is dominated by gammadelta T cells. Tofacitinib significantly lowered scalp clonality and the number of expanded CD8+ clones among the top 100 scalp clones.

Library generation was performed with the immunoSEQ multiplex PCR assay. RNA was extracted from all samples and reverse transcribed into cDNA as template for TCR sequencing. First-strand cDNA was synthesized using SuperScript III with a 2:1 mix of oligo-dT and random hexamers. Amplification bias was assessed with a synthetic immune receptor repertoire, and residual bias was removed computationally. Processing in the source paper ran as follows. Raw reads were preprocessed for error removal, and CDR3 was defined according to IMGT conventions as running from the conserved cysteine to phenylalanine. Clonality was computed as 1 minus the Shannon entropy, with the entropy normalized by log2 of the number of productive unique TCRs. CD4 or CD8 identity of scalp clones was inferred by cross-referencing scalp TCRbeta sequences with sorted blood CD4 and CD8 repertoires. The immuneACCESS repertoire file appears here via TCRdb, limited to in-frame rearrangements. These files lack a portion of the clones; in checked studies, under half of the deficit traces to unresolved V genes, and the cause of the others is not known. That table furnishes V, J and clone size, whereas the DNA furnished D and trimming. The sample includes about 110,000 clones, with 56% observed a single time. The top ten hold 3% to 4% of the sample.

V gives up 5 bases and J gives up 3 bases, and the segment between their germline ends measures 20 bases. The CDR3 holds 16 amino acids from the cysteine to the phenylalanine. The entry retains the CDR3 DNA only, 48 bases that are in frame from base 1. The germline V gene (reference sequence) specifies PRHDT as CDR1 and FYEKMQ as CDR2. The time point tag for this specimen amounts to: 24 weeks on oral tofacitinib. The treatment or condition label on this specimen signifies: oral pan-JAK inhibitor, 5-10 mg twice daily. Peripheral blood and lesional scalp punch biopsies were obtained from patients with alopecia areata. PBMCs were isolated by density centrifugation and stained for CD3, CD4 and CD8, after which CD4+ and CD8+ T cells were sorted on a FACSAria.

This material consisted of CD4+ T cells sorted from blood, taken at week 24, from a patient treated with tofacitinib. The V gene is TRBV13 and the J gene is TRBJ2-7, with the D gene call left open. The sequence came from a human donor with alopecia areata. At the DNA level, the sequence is TGTGCCAGCAGCCCCCGAGCTAACAGTGGAAACTACGAGCAGTACTTC. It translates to CASSPRANSGNYEQYF.